This TCR beta chain was profiled in a study of Graves' ophthalmopathy and Graves' hyperthyroidism (dated by TCRdb to 2017 to 2018). In the study overall: Peripheral blood was collected at initial diagnosis, prior to any treatment. To tell Graves' ophthalmopathy apart from Graves' hyperthyroidism, and to predict which patients would progress to ophthalmopathy, the study relied on TCR beta repertoire signatures. Once sampling was done, hyperthyroidism patients were given methimazole at a starting dose of 30 mg daily, while ophthalmopathy patients were given high-dose intravenous methylprednisolone. In five or six hyperthyroidism patients, the T-cell repertoires found in thyroid tissue were compared with those found in blood. In total, 135 blood samples were TCR-sequenced: roughly 45 ophthalmopathy, 80 or so hyperthyroidism and approximately 17 hyperthyroidism-to-ophthalmopathy patients. A discovery set of 95 to 100 patients (43 ophthalmopathy, under 65 stable hyperthyroidism) was enrolled to explore V-J signatures distinguishing ophthalmopathy from hyperthyroidism. An independent validation cohort comprised 18 hyperthyroidism patients and some 16 patients who later progressed from hyperthyroidism to ophthalmopathy. The roughly 94 discovery patients were randomly divided into training and test sets at a 7:3 ratio. The study at large found these results: Among expanded thyroid clonotypes with frequency above 0.001, most also showed up in blood, which suggests that blood repertoires may reflect the thyroid immune response. In validation, the model predicted ophthalmopathy progression with 70.59% sensitivity and roughly 72% specificity; roughly 11 predicted patients were CT-confirmed with GO in a median of around 6.5 months. The 13-signature model separated ophthalmopathy from stable hyperthyroidism with 85% to 90% sensitivity and just under 84% specificity in cross-validation, and 80%/75% in the test set. Sample size was not predetermined statistically, and investigators were not blinded to group allocation.

For repertoire sequencing, the TCR beta CDR3 regions were amplified from RNA transcripts. A first-round RT-PCR used HTBI primers with the Qiagen OneStep RT-PCR kit, followed by a second-round multiplex PCR, size selection and purification. Sequencing of the libraries was carried out on an Illumina HiSeq2000 in paired-end mode with 100 bp reads. Processing in the source paper ran as follows. SOAPnuke was used to process the reads, throwing out any read that had adapters, had uncalled bases, had a mean Phred below 15, or lacked an exact constant-primer or identifier match. COPE v1.2.5 was used to merge high-quality paired reads. Each unique nucleotide sequence was treated as a clonotype, and MiTCR v1.1 was used to align the clonotypes to the IMGT TRB V, D and J references. The analysis was limited to V-J combinations with a frequency above 0.0001, which together covered about 99% of the repertoires. For each V-J combination, a TCR clonal expansion and chaos score was defined as F50 clonal expansion divided by the chaos observed in the TCRdist matrix. Welch's t-statistics and random forest were used to reduce features to more than ten V-J combinations, which were fed into a naive Bayes classifier. The Morisita-Horn index was used to measure how similar the thyroid and blood repertoires were. TCRdb reran the public reads through fastp at Q25 and MiXCR, keeping productive beta chains. Identical CDR3 proteins give one entry, which carries the most common genes and DNA. TCRdb assigned the V and J calls; the authors' analysis was not used. The sample data list about 400,000 distinct CDR3 sequences, and around 20% of these were observed just once. Clones ranked in the top ten supply roughly 1.5% of the sample.

Ophthalmopathy patients had moderately to severely active disease, Clinical Activity Score of at least 3, NOSPECS grade of at least 4, and disease duration under 3 months. Patients were excluded if they had other autoimmune diseases, uncontrolled infections, pregnancy or lactation. Diagnosis relied on clinical symptoms, serum thyroxine, TRAb, thyroid ultrasound and orbital computed tomography. Using Ficoll-Paque density gradient centrifugation, PBMCs were isolated from less than 13 ml of fresh peripheral blood. Total RNA was extracted using Trizol reagent, and RNA quality was checked on an Agilent 2100 Bioanalyzer. This clonotype was seen at least ten times. Its recognized antigen is unknown. No much larger clonotype is one base removed from it; base qualities were not supplied. V is shortened by 8 bases, J by 1 base, and the region joining them spans 14 bases. The CDR3 measures 14 amino acids from cysteine to phenylalanine. Left in the record is the CDR3 DNA by itself, 42 bases read in frame from the first base. CDR1 and CDR2, looked up from the germline V gene, are MNHEY and SVGAGI.

The sample consisted of peripheral blood. The chain joins TRBV6-5 to TRBJ1-1; matching of 5 bases hints at TRBD1 as the D gene. The origin of this receptor is a woman between 18 and 29 years old with Graves' ophthalmopathy. Donor details come from another sample of the same person, matched by shared clones. The DNA sequence follows: TGTGCCAGCGGGGGTGGAACAGGGAACACTGAAGCTTTCTTT. Its protein product is CASGGGTGNTEAFF.